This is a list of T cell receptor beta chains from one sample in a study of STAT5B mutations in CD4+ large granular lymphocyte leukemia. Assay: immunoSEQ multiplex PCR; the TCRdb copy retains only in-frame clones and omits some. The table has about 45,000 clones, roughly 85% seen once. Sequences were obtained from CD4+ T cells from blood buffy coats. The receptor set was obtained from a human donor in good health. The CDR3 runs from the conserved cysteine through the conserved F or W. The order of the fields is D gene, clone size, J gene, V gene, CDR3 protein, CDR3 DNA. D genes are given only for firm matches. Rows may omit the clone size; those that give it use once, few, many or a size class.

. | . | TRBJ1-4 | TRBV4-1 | CASSRPGAILGVSEKLFF | TGCGCCAGCAGCCGGCCGGGAGCAATCCTGGGTGTAAGCGAAAAACTGTTTTTT
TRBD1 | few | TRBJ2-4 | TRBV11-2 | CASSSINAGGATKNIQYF | TGTGCCAGCAGTTCAATTAACGCAGGGGGCGCGACCAAAAACATTCAGTACTTC
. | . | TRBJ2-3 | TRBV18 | CASSRTDTQYF | TGTGCCAGCTCGCGCACAGATACGCAGTATTTT
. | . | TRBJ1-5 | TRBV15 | CATSRDRAGNQPQHF | TGTGCCACCAGCAGAGACAGGGCCGGCAATCAGCCCCAGCATTTT
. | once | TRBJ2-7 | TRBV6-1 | CASRSTGLGAYEQYF | TGTGCCAGCAGGTCCACAGGGTTAGGGGCCTACGAGCAGTACTTC
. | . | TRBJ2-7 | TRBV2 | CASSERISEQYF | TGTGCCAGCAGTGAACGGATCTCCGAGCAGTACTTC
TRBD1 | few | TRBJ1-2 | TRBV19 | CASSAPDRGGGYTF | TGTGCCAGTAGTGCACCCGACAGGGGTGGCGGCTACACCTTC
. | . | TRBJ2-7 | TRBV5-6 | CASSFRSGKFYEQYF | TGTGCCAGCAGCTTTCGTTCAGGGAAGTTCTACGAGCAGTACTTC
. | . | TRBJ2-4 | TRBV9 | CASSVDLGGGLAKNIQYF | TGTGCCAGCAGCGTCGACCTGGGGGGCGGCCTAGCCAAAAACATTCAGTACTTC
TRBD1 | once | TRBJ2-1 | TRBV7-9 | CASSDRDRGNEQFF | TGTGCCAGCAGCGACCGGGACAGGGGCAATGAGCAGTTCTTC
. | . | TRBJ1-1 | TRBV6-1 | CASSLEGRNTEAFF | TGTGCCAGCAGTTTGGAGGGGAGGAACACTGAAGCTTTCTTT
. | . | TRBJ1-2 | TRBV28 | CASSLQAHGYTF | TGTGCCAGCAGTTTACAGGCCCATGGCTACACCTTC
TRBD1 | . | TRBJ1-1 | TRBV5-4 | CASSPGQGNTEAFF | TGTGCCAGCAGCCCCGGACAGGGGAACACTGAAGCTTTCTTT
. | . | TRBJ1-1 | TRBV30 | CAWGTQGLNTEAFF | TGTGCCTGGGGGACACAGGGTTTGAACACTGAAGCTTTCTTT
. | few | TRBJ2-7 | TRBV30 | CAWSNGYEQYF | TGTGCCTGGAGTAACGGCTACGAGCAGTACTTC
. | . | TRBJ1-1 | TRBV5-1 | CASSLGRGIGNTEAFF | TGCGCCAGCAGCTTGGGCAGGGGCATAGGGAACACTGAAGCTTTCTTT
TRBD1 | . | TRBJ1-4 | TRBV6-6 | CASSGTGMGEKLFF | TGTGCCAGCAGTGGGACAGGGATGGGTGAAAAACTGTTTTTT
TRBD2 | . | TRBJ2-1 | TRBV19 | CASSHRGTSGSNEQFF | TGTGCCAGTAGCCACAGGGGGACTAGCGGGAGTAATGAGCAGTTCTTC
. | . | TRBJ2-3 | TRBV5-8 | CASSSAWGGLSTDTQYF | TGTGCCAGCAGCTCCGCGTGGGGGGGCTTAAGCACAGATACGCAGTATTTT
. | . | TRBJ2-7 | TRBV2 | CASNPSYPYYEQYF | TGTGCCAGCAATCCTAGCTATCCCTATTACGAGCAGTACTTC
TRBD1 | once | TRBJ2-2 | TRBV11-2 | CASTRDRSNTGELFF | TGTGCCAGCACCCGGGACAGGTCGAACACCGGGGAGCTGTTTTTT
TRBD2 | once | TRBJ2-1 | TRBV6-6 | CASSRGSFNEQFF | TGTGCCAGCAGTCGCGGGAGTTTCAATGAGCAGTTCTTC
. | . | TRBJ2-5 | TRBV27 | CASSFYATAQETQYF | TGTGCCAGCAGTTTTTATGCGACGGCCCAAGAGACCCAGTACTTC
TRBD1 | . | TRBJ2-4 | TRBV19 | CASSSPGGWIQYF | TGTGCCAGTAGTTCCCCAGGGGGATGGATTCAGTACTTC
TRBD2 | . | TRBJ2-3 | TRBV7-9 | CAGRTSGASTDTQYF | TGTGCCGGCCGGACTAGCGGGGCTAGCACAGATACGCAGTATTTT
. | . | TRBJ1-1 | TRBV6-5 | CASSYGTPNTEAFF | TGTGCCAGCAGTTACGGCACACCGAACACTGAAGCTTTCTTT
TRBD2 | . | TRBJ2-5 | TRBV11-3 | CASSLGGSGETQYF | TGTGCCAGCAGCCTGGGGGGGTCGGGAGAGACCCAGTACTTC
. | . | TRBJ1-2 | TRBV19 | CASSIRQSYGYTF | TGTGCCAGTAGTATAAGACAGAGCTATGGCTACACCTTC
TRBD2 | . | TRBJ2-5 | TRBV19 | CASKGLAGETQYF | TGTGCCAGTAAGGGACTAGCGGGAGAGACCCAGTACTTC
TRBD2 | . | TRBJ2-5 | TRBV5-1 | CASSLGAGEETQYF | TGCGCCAGCAGCTTGGGAGCGGGAGAAGAGACCCAGTACTTC
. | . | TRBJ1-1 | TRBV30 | CAWSTGGAAMNTEAFF | TGTGCCTGGAGTACCGGTGGGGCAGCAATGAACACTGAAGCTTTCTTT
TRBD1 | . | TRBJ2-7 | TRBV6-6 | CASSSSTGDPYEQYF | TGTGCCAGCAGTTCCTCGACAGGGGACCCCTACGAGCAGTACTTC
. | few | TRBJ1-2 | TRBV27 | CASSSPFANGYTF | TGTGCCAGCAGTTCGCCGTTTGCGAATGGCTACACCTTC
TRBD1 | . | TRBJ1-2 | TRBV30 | CAWNHRTGPNYGYTF | TGTGCCTGGAACCACAGGACAGGGCCGAACTATGGCTACACCTTC
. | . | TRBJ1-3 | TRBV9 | CASSTRMGSGNTIYF | TGTGCCAGCAGCACCCGAATGGGGTCTGGAAACACCATATATTTT
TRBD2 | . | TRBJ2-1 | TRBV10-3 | CAISESAVAGRNEQFF | TGTGCCATCAGTGAGTCCGCGGTAGCGGGACGGAATGAGCAGTTCTTC
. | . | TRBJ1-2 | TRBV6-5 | CASSPEGRYGYTF | TGTGCCAGCAGCCCAGAAGGGAGATATGGCTACACCTTC
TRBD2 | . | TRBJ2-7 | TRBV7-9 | CASSPSGLKYEQYF | TGTGCCAGCAGCCCCTCGGGACTAAAGTACGAGCAGTACTTC
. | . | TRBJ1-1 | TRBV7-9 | CASVSGLNTEAFF | TGTGCCAGCGTTTCCGGATTAAACACTGAAGCTTTCTTT
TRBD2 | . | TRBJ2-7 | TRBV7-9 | CASSSGTSGSGYF | TGTGCCAGCAGCTCGGGGACTAGCGGGAGTGGCTACTTC
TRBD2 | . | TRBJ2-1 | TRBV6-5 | CASCPGSSGSKVLFF | TGTGCCAGCTGCCCTGGGAGTAGCGGGAGTAAGGTTCTGTTCTTC
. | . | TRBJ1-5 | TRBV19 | CASTPGQKKHQPQHF | TGTGCCAGTACCCCAGGACAGAAGAAGCATCAGCCCCAGCATTTT
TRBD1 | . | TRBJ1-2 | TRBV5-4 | CASSLKRGTDGYTF | TGTGCCAGCAGCTTGAAAAGGGGGACAGATGGCTACACCTTC
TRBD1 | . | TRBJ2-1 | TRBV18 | CASSPRGGEVNEQFF | TGTGCCAGCTCACCAAGAGGGGGCGAGGTCAATGAGCAGTTCTTC
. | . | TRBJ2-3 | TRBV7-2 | CASSFTGASDTQYF | TGTGCCAGCAGCTTTACGGGAGCTTCCGATACGCAGTATTTT
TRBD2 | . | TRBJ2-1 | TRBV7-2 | CASSSGTSGTYNEQFF | TGTGCCAGCAGCTCGGGGACTAGCGGGACCTACAATGAGCAGTTCTTC
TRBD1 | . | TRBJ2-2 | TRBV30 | CACTGTGGIVAGELFF | TGTGCCTGTACCGGGACAGGGGGTATAGTCGCCGGGGAGCTGTTTTTT
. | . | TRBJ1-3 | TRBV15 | CATSRSSWEHSGNTIYF | TGTGCCACCAGCAGATCTTCGTGGGAGCACTCTGGAAACACCATATATTTT
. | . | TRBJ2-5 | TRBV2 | CASRLRGTETQYF | TGTGCCAGCAGGCTGAGGGGGACGGAGACCCAGTACTTC
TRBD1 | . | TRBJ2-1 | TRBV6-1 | CASRWTGGSEQFF | TGTGCCAGCAGGTGGACAGGGGGCAGTGAGCAGTTCTTC
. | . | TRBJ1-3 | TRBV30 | CAWRGQLSSGNTIYF | TGTGCCTGGAGAGGGCAGCTAAGCTCTGGAAACACCATATATTTT
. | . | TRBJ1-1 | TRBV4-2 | CASSQGLTNTEAFF | TGTGCCAGCAGCCAAGGCCTGACAAACACTGAAGCTTTCTTT
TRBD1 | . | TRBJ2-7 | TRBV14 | CASSQVDRGGQYF | TGTGCCAGCAGCCAAGTAGACAGGGGCGGGCAGTACTTC
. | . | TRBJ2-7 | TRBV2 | CASTFGGRSYEQYF | TGTGCCAGCACTTTCGGCGGCAGATCCTACGAGCAGTACTTC
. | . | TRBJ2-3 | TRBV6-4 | CASSDSPSGRRSTDTQYF | TGTGCCAGCAGTGACTCCCCGTCGGGGAGGAGGTCCACAGATACGCAGTATTTT
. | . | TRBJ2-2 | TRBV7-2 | CASSFERESGELFF | TGTGCCAGCAGCTTCGAACGGGAGAGCGGGGAGCTGTTTTTT
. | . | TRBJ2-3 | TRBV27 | CASSYQTTSGGTDTQYF | TGTGCCAGCAGTTATCAGACGACTAGTGGAGGCACAGATACGCAGTATTTT
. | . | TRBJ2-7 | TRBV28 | CASSSTGREQYF | TGTGCCAGCAGCTCCACAGGTAGGGAGCAGTACTTC
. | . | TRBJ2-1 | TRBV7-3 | CASSSRGGPEFF | TGTGCCAGCAGCTCACGAGGGGGGCCCGAGTTCTTC
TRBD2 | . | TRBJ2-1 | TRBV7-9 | CASSFGSGSLNEQFF | TGTGCCAGCAGCTTTGGTAGCGGGAGTTTGAATGAGCAGTTCTTC